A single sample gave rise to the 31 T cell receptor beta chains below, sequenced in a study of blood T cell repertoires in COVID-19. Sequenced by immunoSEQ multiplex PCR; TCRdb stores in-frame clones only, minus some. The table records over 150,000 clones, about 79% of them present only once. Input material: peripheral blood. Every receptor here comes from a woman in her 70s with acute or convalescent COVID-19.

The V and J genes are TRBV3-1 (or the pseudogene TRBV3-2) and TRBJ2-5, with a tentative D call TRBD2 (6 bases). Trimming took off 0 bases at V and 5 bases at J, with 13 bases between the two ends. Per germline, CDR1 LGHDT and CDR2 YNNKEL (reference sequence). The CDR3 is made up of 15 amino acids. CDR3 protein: CASSQDRGSRETQYF. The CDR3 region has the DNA TGTGCCAGCAGCCAAGATCGGGGGTCGCGGGAGACCCAGTACTTC.

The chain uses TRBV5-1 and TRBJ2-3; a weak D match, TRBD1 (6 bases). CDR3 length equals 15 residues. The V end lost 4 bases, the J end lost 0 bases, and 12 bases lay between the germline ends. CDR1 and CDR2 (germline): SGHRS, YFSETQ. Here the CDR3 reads CASSPGHPSTDTQYF. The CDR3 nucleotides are TGCGCCAGCAGCCCGGGACACCCTAGCACAGATACGCAGTATTTT. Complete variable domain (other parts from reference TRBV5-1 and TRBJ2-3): KAGVTQTPRYLIKTRGQQVTLSCSPISGHRSVSWYQQTPGQGLQFLFEYFSETQRNKGNFPGRFSGRQFSNSRSEMNVSTLELGDSALYLCASSPGHPSTDTQYFGPGTRLTVL.

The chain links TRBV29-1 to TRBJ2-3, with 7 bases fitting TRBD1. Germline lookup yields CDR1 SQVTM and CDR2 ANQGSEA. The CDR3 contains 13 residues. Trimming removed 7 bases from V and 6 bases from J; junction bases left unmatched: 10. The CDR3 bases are TGCAGCGGTAACAGGGGTGTCTTTGATACGCAGTATTTT. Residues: CSGNRGVFDTQYF.

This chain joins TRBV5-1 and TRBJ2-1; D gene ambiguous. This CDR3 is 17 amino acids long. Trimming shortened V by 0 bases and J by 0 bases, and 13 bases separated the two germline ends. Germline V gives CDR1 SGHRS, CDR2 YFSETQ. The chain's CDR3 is CASSLVSATSSYNEQFF. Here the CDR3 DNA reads TGCGCCAGCAGCTTGGTGTCCGCCACAAGCTCCTACAATGAGCAGTTCTTC. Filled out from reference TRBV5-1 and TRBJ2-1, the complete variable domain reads KAGVTQTPRYLIKTRGQQVTLSCSPISGHRSVSWYQQTPGQGLQFLFEYFSETQRNKGNFPGRFSGRQFSNSRSEMNVSTLELGDSALYLCASSLVSATSSYNEQFFGPGTRLTVL.

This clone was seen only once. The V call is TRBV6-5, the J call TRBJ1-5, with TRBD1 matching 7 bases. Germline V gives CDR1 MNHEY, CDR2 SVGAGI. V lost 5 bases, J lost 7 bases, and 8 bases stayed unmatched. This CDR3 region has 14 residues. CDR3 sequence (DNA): TGTGCCAGCAGTAGGAGGGGACAGTACCAGCCCCAGCATTTT. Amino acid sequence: CASSRRGQYQPQHF.

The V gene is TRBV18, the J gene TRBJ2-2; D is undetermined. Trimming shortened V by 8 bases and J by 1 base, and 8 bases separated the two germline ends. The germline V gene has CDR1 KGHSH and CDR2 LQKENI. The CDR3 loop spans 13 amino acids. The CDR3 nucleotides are TGTGCCAGCACACTTCAGAACACCGGGGAGCTGTTTTTT. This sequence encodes CASTLQNTGELFF.

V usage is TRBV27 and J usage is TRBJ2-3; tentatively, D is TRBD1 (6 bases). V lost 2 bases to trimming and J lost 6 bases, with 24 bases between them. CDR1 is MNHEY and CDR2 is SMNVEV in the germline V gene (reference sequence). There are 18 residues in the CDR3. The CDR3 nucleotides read TGTGCCAGCAGTTTAAGGCCTCCGTTGGGGGCCCGAAGGGATACGCAGTATTTT. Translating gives CASSLRPPLGARRDTQYF.

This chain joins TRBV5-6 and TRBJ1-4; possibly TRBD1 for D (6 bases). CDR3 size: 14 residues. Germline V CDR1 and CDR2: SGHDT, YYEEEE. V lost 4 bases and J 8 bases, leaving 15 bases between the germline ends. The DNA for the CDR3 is TGTGCCAGCAGCGCTTTAGGACAGTCCGAAAAACTGTTTTTT. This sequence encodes CASSALGQSEKLFF.

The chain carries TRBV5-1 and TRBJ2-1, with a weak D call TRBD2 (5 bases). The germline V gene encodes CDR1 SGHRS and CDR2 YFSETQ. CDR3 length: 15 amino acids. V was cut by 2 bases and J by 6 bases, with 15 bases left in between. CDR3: CASSLMTKKTNEQFF. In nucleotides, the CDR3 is TGCGCCAGCAGCTTAATGACTAAGAAAACCAATGAGCAGTTCTTC.

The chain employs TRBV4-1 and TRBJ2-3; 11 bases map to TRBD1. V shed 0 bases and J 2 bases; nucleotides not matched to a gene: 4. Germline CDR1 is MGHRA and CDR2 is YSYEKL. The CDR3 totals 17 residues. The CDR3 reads CASSQDGTGGSTDTQYF. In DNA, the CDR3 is TGCGCCAGCAGCCAAGATGGGACAGGGGGTTCCACAGATACGCAGTATTTT.

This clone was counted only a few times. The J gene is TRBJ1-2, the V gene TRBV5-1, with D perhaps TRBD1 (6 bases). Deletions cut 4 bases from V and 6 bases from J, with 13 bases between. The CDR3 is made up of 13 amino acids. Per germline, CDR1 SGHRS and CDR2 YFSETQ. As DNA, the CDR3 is TGCGCCAGCAGCCTGAACAGGGAAGATGGCTACACCTTC. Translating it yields CASSLNREDGYTF.

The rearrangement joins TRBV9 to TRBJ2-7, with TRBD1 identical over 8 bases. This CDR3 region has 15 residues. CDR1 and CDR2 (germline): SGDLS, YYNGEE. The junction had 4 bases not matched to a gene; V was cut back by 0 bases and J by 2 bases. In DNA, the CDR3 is TGTGCCAGCAGCGTAGACCAGGGGGCAACCTACGAGCAGTACTTC. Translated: CASSVDQGATYEQYF.

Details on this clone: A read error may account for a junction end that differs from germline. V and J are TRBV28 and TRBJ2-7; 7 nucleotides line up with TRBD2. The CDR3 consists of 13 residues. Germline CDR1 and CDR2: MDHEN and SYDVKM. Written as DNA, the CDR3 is TGTGCCAGCAGTCCTGGGACTACCGTCTGGAGGGCCTTC. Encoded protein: CASSPGTTVWRAF.

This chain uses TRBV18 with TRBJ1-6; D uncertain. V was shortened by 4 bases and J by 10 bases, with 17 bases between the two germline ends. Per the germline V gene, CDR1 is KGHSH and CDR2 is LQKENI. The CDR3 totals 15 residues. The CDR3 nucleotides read TGTGCCAGCTCACTAGAGCAGAGTTCGGGGTCACCCCTCCACTTT. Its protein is CASSLEQSSGSPLHF.

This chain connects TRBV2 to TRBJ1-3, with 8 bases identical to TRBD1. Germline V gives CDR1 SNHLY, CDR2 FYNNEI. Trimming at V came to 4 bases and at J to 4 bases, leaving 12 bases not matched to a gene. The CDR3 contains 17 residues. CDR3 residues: CASSVGTGIFSGNTIYF. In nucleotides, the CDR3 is TGTGCCAGCAGTGTCGGGACAGGTATTTTTTCCGGAAACACCATATATTTT.

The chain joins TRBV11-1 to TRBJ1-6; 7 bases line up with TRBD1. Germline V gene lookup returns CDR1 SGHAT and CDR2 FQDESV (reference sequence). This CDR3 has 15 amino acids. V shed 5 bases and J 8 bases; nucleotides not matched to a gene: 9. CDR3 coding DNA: TGTGCCAGCAGCGGACAGGCCGGAGGTCATTCACCCCTCCACTTT. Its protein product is CASSGQAGGHSPLHF.

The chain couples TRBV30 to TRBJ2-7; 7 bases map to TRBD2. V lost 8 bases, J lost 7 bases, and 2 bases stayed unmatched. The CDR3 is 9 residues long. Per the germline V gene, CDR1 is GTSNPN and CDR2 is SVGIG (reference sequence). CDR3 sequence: CAAGEEQYF. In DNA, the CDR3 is TGTGCCGCGGGAGAAGAGCAGTACTTC.

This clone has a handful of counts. The CDR3 protein is CASSRSRSSYGYTF. CDR3 coding DNA: TGTGCCAGCAGCCGCAGCCGGAGCTCCTATGGCTACACCTTC. The chain employs TRBV6-6 and TRBJ1-2; D is unresolved. CDR1 is MNHNY and CDR2 is SVGAGI in the germline V gene (reference sequence). The V end lost 6 bases, the J end lost 4 bases, and 15 bases lay between the germline ends. The CDR3 is made up of 14 amino acids.

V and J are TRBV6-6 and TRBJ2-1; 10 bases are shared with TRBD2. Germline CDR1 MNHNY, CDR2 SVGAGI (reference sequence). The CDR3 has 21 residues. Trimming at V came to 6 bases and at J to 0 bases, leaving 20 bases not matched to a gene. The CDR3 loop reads CASSRHAPGLAPFLSYNEQFF. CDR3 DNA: TGTGCCAGCAGCCGGCACGCACCGGGACTAGCGCCCTTCCTCTCCTACAATGAGCAGTTCTTC.

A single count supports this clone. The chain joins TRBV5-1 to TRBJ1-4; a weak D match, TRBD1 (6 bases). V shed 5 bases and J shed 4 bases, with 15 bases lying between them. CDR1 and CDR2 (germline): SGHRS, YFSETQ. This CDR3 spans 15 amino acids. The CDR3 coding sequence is TGCGCCAGCAGTTACTCAGGGGTTAATAATGAAAAACTGTTTTTT. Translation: CASSYSGVNNEKLFF.

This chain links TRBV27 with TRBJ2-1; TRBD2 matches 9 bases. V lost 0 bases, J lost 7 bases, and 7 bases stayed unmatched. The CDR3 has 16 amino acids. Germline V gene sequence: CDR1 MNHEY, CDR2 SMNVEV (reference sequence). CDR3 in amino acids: CASSLSIAGEGNEQFF. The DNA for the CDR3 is TGTGCCAGCAGTTTATCGATAGCGGGAGAAGGTAATGAGCAGTTCTTC.

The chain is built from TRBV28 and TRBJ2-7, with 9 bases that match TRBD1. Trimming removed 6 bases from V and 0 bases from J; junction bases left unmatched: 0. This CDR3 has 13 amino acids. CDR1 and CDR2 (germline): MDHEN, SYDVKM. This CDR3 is CASRTGGSYEQYF. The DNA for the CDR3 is TGTGCCAGCAGGACAGGGGGCTCCTACGAGCAGTACTTC.

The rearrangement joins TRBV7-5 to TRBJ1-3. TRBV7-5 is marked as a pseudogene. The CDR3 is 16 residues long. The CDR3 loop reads CARSLAHREPGNTIYF. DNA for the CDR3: TGTGCCAGAAGCTTAGCGCACCGAGAACCTGGAAACACCATATATTTT.

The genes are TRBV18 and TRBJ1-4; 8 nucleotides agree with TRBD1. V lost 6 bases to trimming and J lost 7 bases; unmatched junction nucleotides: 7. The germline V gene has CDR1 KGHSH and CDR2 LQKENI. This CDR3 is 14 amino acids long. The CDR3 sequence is CASSLGQGGEKLFF. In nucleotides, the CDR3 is TGTGCCAGCTCTCTCGGACAGGGAGGTGAAAAACTGTTTTTT.

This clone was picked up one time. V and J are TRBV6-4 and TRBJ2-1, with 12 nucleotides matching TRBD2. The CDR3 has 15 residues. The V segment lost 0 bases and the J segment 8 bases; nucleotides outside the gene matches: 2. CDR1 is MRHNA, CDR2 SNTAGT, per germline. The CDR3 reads CASSDSTSGGYEQFF. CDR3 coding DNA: TGTGCCAGCAGTGACTCTACTAGCGGGGGGTATGAGCAGTTCTTC.

The DNA for the CDR3 is TGTGCCAGCAGCCAAATAAGGGGGTCACAAGAGACCCAGTACTTC. Its protein is CASSQIRGSQETQYF. The chain carries TRBV6-5 and TRBJ2-5; D is perhaps TRBD1 (6 bases). Germline V CDR1 and CDR2: MNHEY, SVGAGI. CDR3 length: 15 residues. Trimming shortened V by 6 bases and J by 2 bases, and 16 bases separated the two germline ends.

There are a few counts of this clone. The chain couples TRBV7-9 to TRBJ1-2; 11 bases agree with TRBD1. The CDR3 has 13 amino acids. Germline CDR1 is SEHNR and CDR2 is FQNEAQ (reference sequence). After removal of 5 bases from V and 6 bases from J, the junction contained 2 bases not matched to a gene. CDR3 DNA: TGTGCCAGCAGCCGGGGACAGGGGGATGGCTACACCTTC. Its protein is CASSRGQGDGYTF.

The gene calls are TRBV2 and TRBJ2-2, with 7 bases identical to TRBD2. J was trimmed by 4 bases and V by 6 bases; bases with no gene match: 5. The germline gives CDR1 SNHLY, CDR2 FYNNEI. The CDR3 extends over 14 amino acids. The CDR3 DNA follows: TGTGCCAGCAGAGGGAGGGCCGGCACCGGGGAGCTGTTTTTT. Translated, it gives CASRGRAGTGELFF.

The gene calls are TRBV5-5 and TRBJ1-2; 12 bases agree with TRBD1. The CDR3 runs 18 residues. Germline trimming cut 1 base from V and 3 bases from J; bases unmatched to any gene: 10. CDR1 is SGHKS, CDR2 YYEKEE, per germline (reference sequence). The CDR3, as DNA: TGTGCCAGCAGCTTGAGTGGGACAGGGGGCGGGAGGTACTATGGCTACACCTTC. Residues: CASSLSGTGGGRYYGYTF. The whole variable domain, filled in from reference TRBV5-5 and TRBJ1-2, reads DAGVTQSPTHLIKTRGQQVTLRCSPISGHKSVSWYQQVLGQGPQFIFQYYEKEERGRGNFPDRFSARQFPNYSSELNVNALLLGDSALYLCASSLSGTGGGRYYGYTFGSGTRLTVV.

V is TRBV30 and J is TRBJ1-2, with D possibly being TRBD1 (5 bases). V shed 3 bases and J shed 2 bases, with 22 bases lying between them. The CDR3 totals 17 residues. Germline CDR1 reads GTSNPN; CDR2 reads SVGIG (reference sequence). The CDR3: CAWSPRGAVKLNYGYTF. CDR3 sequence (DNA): TGTGCCTGGAGCCCGCGGGGCGCAGTAAAGCTGAACTATGGCTACACCTTC.

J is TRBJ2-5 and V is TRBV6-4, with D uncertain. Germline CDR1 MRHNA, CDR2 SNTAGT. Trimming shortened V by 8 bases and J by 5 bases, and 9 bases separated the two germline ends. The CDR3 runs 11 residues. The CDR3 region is CASPNGETQYF. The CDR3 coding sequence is TGTGCCAGCCCGAACGGTGAGACCCAGTACTTC.